The 21 T cell receptor beta chains below come from one sample, sequenced in a study of monozygotic twins with inflammatory bowel disease. TCRdb reanalyzed the 5' RACE reads, giving one entry per CDR3 protein sequence and no DNA. The sample table sets out roughly 330,000 distinct CDR3 sequences. Sequenced sample: blood. The receptors come from a human donor with ulcerative colitis or Crohn's disease, or a healthy co-twin of an affected twin (not recorded which).

The chain carries TRBV28 and TRBJ2-2; the D call from TCRdb, TRBD2, cannot be confirmed without DNA. CDR3 length: 19 amino acids. From germline, CDR1 is MDHEN and CDR2 SYDVKM. The CDR3 reads CASSSGLAGGAYYTGELFF.

The chain carries TRBV20-1 and TRBJ1-6; lacking DNA, the TRBD1 call made by TCRdb goes unchecked. This CDR3 is 15 amino acids long. Germline V lookup: CDR1 DFQATT, CDR2 SNEGSKA (reference sequence). The CDR3 loop reads CSARPSQAPGSPLHF.

V and J are TRBV6-2 or TRBV6-3 and TRBJ2-7; TCRdb selects TRBD2, and the lack of DNA leaves this call unchecked. CDR1 and CDR2 from the germline V gene are MNHEY and SVGEGT. The CDR3 is made up of 16 amino acids. CDR3 in amino acids: CASSITLTSGPYEQYF.

The genes are TRBV12-3 or TRBV12-4 and TRBJ2-1; TCRdb calls TRBD2, which cannot be checked without DNA. This CDR3 comprises 16 residues. CDR3 sequence reads: CASSVLAGPTYNEQFF.

This rearrangement joins TRBV11-2 to TRBJ2-3; TCRdb calls TRBD2, which cannot be checked without DNA. Looked up from germline, CDR1 is SGHAT and CDR2 is FQNNGV. This CDR3 comprises 15 residues. The CDR3: CASSFGRRGTDTQYF.

The gene calls are TRBV12-3 or TRBV12-4 and TRBJ2-3. The CDR3 has 15 residues. CDR3: CASSLSTRSTDTQYF.

The chain is built from TRBV12-3 or TRBV12-4 and TRBJ2-7; TCRdb outputs TRBD1, but without DNA this stays unchecked. This CDR3 region has 12 residues. CDR3 residues: CAGTGIIYEQYF.

This chain joins TRBV6-1 and TRBJ2-7; TCRdb's D call of TRBD2 is untestable without DNA. CDR3 length: 14 amino acids. Germline CDR1 MNHNS, CDR2 SASEGT. The CDR3 spells CASSAERAIYEQYF.

The chain recombines TRBV12-3 or TRBV12-4 with TRBJ2-1; TCRdb returns TRBD2, unconfirmable since there is no DNA. This CDR3 is 16 amino acids long. CDR3 residues: CASSPLGLAGGNEQFF.

The chain combines TRBV18 with TRBJ1-1; TCRdb picks TRBD1, but there is no DNA to check that call. CDR1 is KGHSH, CDR2 LQKENI, per germline. This CDR3 region has 15 residues. The CDR3 loop is CASSPPGGGITEAFF.

V and J are TRBV6-1 and TRBJ2-1; the D gene TCRdb calls, TRBD2, cannot be checked with no DNA. The CDR3 spans 15 residues. Per germline, CDR1 MNHNS and CDR2 SASEGT. The chain's CDR3 is CASRLGLAGGDEQFF.

The V call is TRBV20-1, the J call TRBJ2-7; there is no DNA to check the TCRdb D call of TRBD2. The CDR3 length is 16 residues. Germline CDR1 and CDR2: DFQATT and SNEGSKA (reference sequence). The CDR3 here is CSARDFHQTRIYEQYF.

V is TRBV6-5 and J is TRBJ2-3; there is no DNA to check the TCRdb D call of TRBD1. The CDR3 covers 15 residues. Germline assignment: CDR1 MNHEY and CDR2 SVGAGI. This CDR3 is CASSYSTGATDTQYF.

V and J are TRBV20-1 and TRBJ2-1; without DNA, the TCRdb call of TRBD1 cannot be checked. The CDR3 contains 17 residues. Germline V gene data show CDR1 as DFQATT and CDR2 as SNEGSKA (reference sequence). CDR3 region: CSASIPGGFSSYNEQFF.

This rearrangement joins TRBV10-3 to TRBJ2-3; the TRBD2 assignment by TCRdb is unverifiable without DNA. The germline V gene encodes CDR1 ENHRY and CDR2 SYGVKD. This CDR3 is 16 amino acids long. The CDR3 sequence: CAISEGLAGVTDTQYF.

The chain carries TRBV29-1 and TRBJ2-3; checking the TCRdb D call of TRBD2 is not possible without DNA. Germline V gene sequence: CDR1 SQVTM, CDR2 ANQGSEA. There are 16 residues in the CDR3. CDR3 amino acids: CSVNPTTSGNADTQYF.

This rearrangement joins TRBV7-6 to TRBJ2-3; TCRdb outputs TRBD2, but without DNA this stays unchecked. In germline, CDR1 is SGHVS, CDR2 FNYEAQ. The CDR3 is 13 amino acids. The CDR3 reads CASSFPGGPQQYF.

The chain employs TRBV6-1 and TRBJ2-1; TCRdb selects TRBD1, and the lack of DNA leaves this call unchecked. The CDR3 loop spans 12 amino acids. The germline V gene has CDR1 MNHNS and CDR2 SASEGT. The CDR3 protein is CASSVRQGMQFF.

V and J are TRBV7-4 and TRBJ2-7; TCRdb's D gene call, TRBD1, goes unchecked for lack of DNA. There are 16 residues in the CDR3. Germline V gene data show CDR1 as SGHVT and CDR2 as SQSDAQ. CDR3 in amino acids: CASSLEAAPGAYEQYF.

The chain carries TRBV12-3 or TRBV12-4 and TRBJ2-7; TCRdb gives TRBD1 as the D gene, but with no DNA this cannot be confirmed. The CDR3 covers 14 residues. The CDR3: CASSSQVSGYEQYF.

The chain combines TRBV7-2 with TRBJ2-3. The CDR3 sequence is 13 residues long. Germline V lookup: CDR1 SGHTA, CDR2 FQGNSA. The CDR3 loop is CASSLTVADTQYF. The full variable domain, with the rest looked up from reference TRBV7-2 and TRBJ2-3, is GAGVSQSPSNKVTEKGKDVELRCDPISGHTALYWYRQSLGQGLEFLIYFQGNSAPDKSGLPSDRFSAERTGGSVSTLTIQRTQQEDSAVYLCASSLTVADTQYFGPGTRLTVL.